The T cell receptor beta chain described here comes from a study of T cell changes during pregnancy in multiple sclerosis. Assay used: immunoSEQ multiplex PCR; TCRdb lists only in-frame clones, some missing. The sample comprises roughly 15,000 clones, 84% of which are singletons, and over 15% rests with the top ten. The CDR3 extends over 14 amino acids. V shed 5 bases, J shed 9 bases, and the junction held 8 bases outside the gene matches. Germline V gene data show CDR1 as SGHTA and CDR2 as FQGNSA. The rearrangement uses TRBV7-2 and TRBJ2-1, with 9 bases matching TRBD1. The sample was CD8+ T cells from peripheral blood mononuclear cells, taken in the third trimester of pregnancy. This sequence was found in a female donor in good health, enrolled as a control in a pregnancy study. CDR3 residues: CASSTDRGDSEQFF. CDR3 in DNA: TGTGCCAGCAGCACGGACAGGGGAGACAGTGAGCAGTTCTTC.